Listed below are T cell receptor beta chains from one sample, sequenced in a study of blood T cell repertoires in COVID-19. Some clones are missing from TCRdb's copy, which holds only in-frame ones; the method was immunoSEQ multiplex PCR. Of around 260,000 clones listed, around 86% are singletons. Sequencing used peripheral blood. These receptor sequences come from a woman in her thirties or forties who had recovered from COVID-19. CDR3s leave out the opening cysteine and the closing phenylalanine or tryptophan. Each record gives: J gene, V gene, CDR3 protein.

j_call: TRBJ2-2; v_call: TRBV11-2; cdr3_aa: ASLRQANTGELF
j_call: TRBJ2-1; v_call: TRBV4-1; cdr3_aa: ASSRGPGNEQF
j_call: TRBJ1-6; v_call: TRBV2; cdr3_aa: ASSIGQGQNSPLH
j_call: TRBJ2-3; v_call: TRBV28; cdr3_aa: ASSLWATVDSDTQY
j_call: TRBJ1-1; v_call: TRBV6-5; cdr3_aa: ASSYRGDGTEAF
j_call: TRBJ2-7; v_call: TRBV5-4; cdr3_aa: ASSRGGQGIYEQY
j_call: TRBJ2-5; v_call: TRBV6-5; cdr3_aa: ASRPGQQETQY
j_call: TRBJ2-7; v_call: TRBV19; cdr3_aa: ASSFTSGLPNYEQY
j_call: TRBJ2-6; v_call: TRBV5-4; cdr3_aa: ASSLGVPGANVLT
j_call: TRBJ2-7; v_call: TRBV5-1; cdr3_aa: ASSSSSYEQY
j_call: TRBJ1-2; v_call: TRBV5-5; cdr3_aa: ASSLGQGAIYGYT
j_call: TRBJ1-4; v_call: TRBV29-1; cdr3_aa: SVEDPQGPEKLF
j_call: TRBJ2-3; v_call: TRBV3-1/TRBV3-2; cdr3_aa: ASSQSLNRDTQY
j_call: TRBJ1-1; v_call: TRBV5-1; cdr3_aa: ASSLGLGAETEAF
j_call: TRBJ1-1; v_call: TRBV29-1; cdr3_aa: SVEGRTGVIDTEAF
j_call: TRBJ1-2; v_call: TRBV19; cdr3_aa: APHSPGYT
j_call: TRBJ2-1; v_call: TRBV5-1; cdr3_aa: ASSALAVSYNEQF
j_call: TRBJ1-2; v_call: TRBV27; cdr3_aa: ASSGTGNYGYT
j_call: TRBJ2-6; v_call: TRBV9; cdr3_aa: ASSPAGLPSSGANVLT
j_call: TRBJ2-3; v_call: TRBV7-2; cdr3_aa: ASSLARGGTGSADTQY
j_call: TRBJ1-5; v_call: TRBV7-8; cdr3_aa: ASSLGRGGNQPQH
j_call: TRBJ1-4; v_call: TRBV15; cdr3_aa: ATSRVQADNEKLF
j_call: TRBJ1-6; v_call: TRBV14; cdr3_aa: ASSHRGRVGRDSPLH
j_call: TRBJ2-5; v_call: TRBV19; cdr3_aa: ASSMMEGGRETQY
j_call: TRBJ2-7; v_call: TRBV9; cdr3_aa: ASGGTGNEQY
j_call: TRBJ2-7; v_call: TRBV3-1/TRBV3-2; cdr3_aa: ASSPDRYEQY
j_call: TRBJ1-6; v_call: TRBV6-4; cdr3_aa: ASSGTGQSPLH
j_call: TRBJ2-4; v_call: TRBV6-1; cdr3_aa: ASSESQGAVNIQY
j_call: TRBJ1-1; v_call: TRBV6-1; cdr3_aa: ASSEARTRAGGTEAF
j_call: TRBJ2-3; v_call: TRBV6-5; cdr3_aa: ASSAGTGSY
j_call: TRBJ2-7; v_call: TRBV23-1; cdr3_aa: ASSQSWRERLYEQY
j_call: TRBJ2-1; v_call: TRBV29-1; cdr3_aa: SVEPLDNEQF
j_call: TRBJ2-7; v_call: TRBV19; cdr3_aa: ASSPGTDYEQY
j_call: TRBJ2-6; v_call: TRBV19; cdr3_aa: ATGGGRGPSGANVLT
j_call: TRBJ2-2; v_call: TRBV7-8; cdr3_aa: ASSFGLGVYGELF
j_call: TRBJ1-5; v_call: TRBV28; cdr3_aa: ASSSDQPQH
j_call: TRBJ2-1; v_call: TRBV5-1; cdr3_aa: ASIWTSGSYNEQF
j_call: TRBJ2-7; v_call: TRBV7-3; cdr3_aa: ASSLSAGGIYEQY
j_call: TRBJ2-1; v_call: TRBV7-8; cdr3_aa: ASRTSGSSYNEQF
j_call: TRBJ1-4; v_call: TRBV29-1; cdr3_aa: SVGIEGTTNEKLF
j_call: TRBJ2-7; v_call: TRBV10-3; cdr3_aa: ATGGTGASYEQY
j_call: TRBJ2-7; v_call: TRBV19; cdr3_aa: ASSKNLGLAGVGYEQY
j_call: TRBJ1-4; v_call: TRBV5-1; cdr3_aa: ASSLGDRGLANEKLF
j_call: TRBJ1-2; v_call: TRBV21-1; cdr3_aa: ASSTGEDRRADRNYGYT
j_call: TRBJ2-5; v_call: TRBV2; cdr3_aa: ASSPPRTGVETQY
j_call: TRBJ1-4; v_call: TRBV5-1; cdr3_aa: ASSLGTGDEKLF
j_call: TRBJ2-1; v_call: TRBV5-1; cdr3_aa: ASSPGLAGGNEQF
j_call: TRBJ1-4; v_call: TRBV15; cdr3_aa: ATSRQGAPNEKLF